This paragraph covers one T cell receptor beta chain sequence. The sample comes from a study of shared clonotypes between healthy human individuals. The input for sorted-subset replicate PCRs was around 0.2 ug DNA, about 30,000 T cell genomes. Sequencing was performed with immunoSEQ multiplex PCR; in TCRdb, only in-frame clones are kept and a portion is missing. Of more than 2,000,000 clones in the sample, more than 90% are singletons; the top ten hold around 0.15%. The germline V gene has CDR1 LGHNA and CDR2 YNFKEQ. V lost 0 bases to trimming and J lost 5 bases, with 10 bases between them. The CDR3 length is 15 residues.

V is TRBV4-2 and J is TRBJ2-2; TRBD1 might be the D (6 bases). The sequence was collected from a man aged 18 to 29 in good health. Material for sequencing was naive CD4+ T cells sorted from blood. Subset given: CD45RA+ positively selected. CDR3 residues: CASSQDRGGTGELFF. The CDR3 coding sequence is TGTGCCAGCAGCCAAGATCGAGGGGGAACCGGGGAGCTGTTTTTT.